These T cell receptor beta chains were read from a single sample in a study of PD-1 blockade in classical Hodgkin lymphoma. This table comes from immunoSEQ multiplex PCR, and its TCRdb copy is limited to in-frame clones, with some not included. The table includes approximately 30,000 clones, 91% detected once. Sequencing input: peripheral blood mononuclear cells (PBMCs). These receptors originate from a human donor with classical Hodgkin lymphoma. Each CDR3 is given with its conserved first and last residue. A D gene is named only where the DNA matches it firmly. The listing skips clone size in some rows; elsewhere it reads once, few, many or a size class.

V gene: TRBV5-8
clone size: NA
J gene: TRBJ1-2
D gene: NA
CDR3 length: 14
CDR3 DNA: TGTGCCAGCAGCCCCGGACAGTTAAACTATGGCTACACCTTC
CDR3 protein: CASSPGQLNYGYTF

V gene: TRBV10-3
clone size: NA
J gene: TRBJ2-7
D gene: TRBD2
CDR3 length: 13
CDR3 DNA: TGTGCCATGGGACTAGCGGGAGGGGACGAGCAGTACTTC
CDR3 protein: CAMGLAGGDEQYF

V gene: TRBV28
clone size: NA
J gene: TRBJ2-1
D gene: TRBD1
CDR3 length: 15
CDR3 DNA: TGTGCCAGCAGTTCGACAGGGAGCTCCTACAATGAGCAGTTCTTC
CDR3 protein: CASSSTGSSYNEQFF

V gene: TRBV5-1
clone size: NA
J gene: TRBJ1-3
D gene: NA
CDR3 length: 14
CDR3 DNA: TGCGCCAGCAGCTTAGGGGGAAAGGAAAACACCATATATTTT
CDR3 protein: CASSLGGKENTIYF

V gene: TRBV2
clone size: NA
J gene: TRBJ2-2
D gene: NA
CDR3 length: 16
CDR3 DNA: TGTGCCAGCAGTGAAGGGGGGCTAGCAGCCACCGGGGAGCTGTTTTTT
CDR3 protein: CASSEGGLAATGELFF

V gene: TRBV30
clone size: NA
J gene: TRBJ2-7
D gene: NA
CDR3 length: 15
CDR3 DNA: TGTGCCTGGACATCAGGGGTCGCTGGGACCTACGAGCAGTACTTC
CDR3 protein: CAWTSGVAGTYEQYF

V gene: TRBV5-5
clone size: NA
J gene: TRBJ2-5
D gene: NA
CDR3 length: 14
CDR3 DNA: TGTGCCAGCAGCTTGGTGGGGGGAAAAGAGACCCAGTACTTC
CDR3 protein: CASSLVGGKETQYF

V gene: TRBV5-1
clone size: NA
J gene: TRBJ2-3
D gene: NA
CDR3 length: 15
CDR3 DNA: TGCGCCAGCAGCCTGGACGCGCCTAGCACAGATACGCAGTATTTT
CDR3 protein: CASSLDAPSTDTQYF

V gene: TRBV6-1
clone size: NA
J gene: TRBJ2-1
D gene: TRBD1
CDR3 length: 16
CDR3 DNA: TGTGCCAGCAGTGAACTCGGGACAGGGGCCTACAATGAGCAGTTCTTC
CDR3 protein: CASSELGTGAYNEQFF

V gene: TRBV9
clone size: NA
J gene: TRBJ1-3
D gene: NA
CDR3 length: 14
CDR3 DNA: TGTGCCAGCAGCGCCCAAAGCTCTGGAAACACCATATATTTT
CDR3 protein: CASSAQSSGNTIYF

V gene: TRBV5-1
clone size: NA
J gene: TRBJ2-3
D gene: NA
CDR3 length: 16
CDR3 DNA: TGCGCCAGCAGCTTAAATTCACAGGGCGGCACAGATACGCAGTATTTT
CDR3 protein: CASSLNSQGGTDTQYF

V gene: TRBV9
clone size: NA
J gene: TRBJ2-1
D gene: NA
CDR3 length: 15
CDR3 DNA: TGTGCCAGCAGCGGAAAAGGGAGCTCCTACAATGAGCAGTTCTTC
CDR3 protein: CASSGKGSSYNEQFF

V gene: TRBV7-7
clone size: NA
J gene: TRBJ2-7
D gene: NA
CDR3 length: 13
CDR3 DNA: TGTGCCAGCAGCTACCGGGAAGCCTACGAGCAGTACTTC
CDR3 protein: CASSYREAYEQYF

V gene: TRBV9
clone size: NA
J gene: TRBJ1-2
D gene: NA
CDR3 length: 15
CDR3 DNA: TGTGCCAGCAGCGTAGGAGGCCCGGTGAACTATGGCTACACCTTC
CDR3 protein: CASSVGGPVNYGYTF

V gene: TRBV6-6
clone size: NA
J gene: TRBJ1-4
D gene: NA
CDR3 length: 12
CDR3 DNA: TGTGCCAGCAGCCTGACAAATGAAAAACTGTTTTTT
CDR3 protein: CASSLTNEKLFF

V gene: TRBV2
clone size: NA
J gene: TRBJ2-3
D gene: NA
CDR3 length: 13
CDR3 DNA: TGTGCCAGCAGTGTAGCGGGCACAGATACGCAGTATTTT
CDR3 protein: CASSVAGTDTQYF

V gene: TRBV27
clone size: NA
J gene: TRBJ2-3
D gene: NA
CDR3 length: 16
CDR3 DNA: TGTGCCAGCAGTCTAGGTTTTGGGGGAAGCACAGATACGCAGTATTTT
CDR3 protein: CASSLGFGGSTDTQYF

V gene: TRBV18
clone size: once
J gene: TRBJ1-2
D gene: NA
CDR3 length: 17
CDR3 DNA: TGTGCCAGCTCACCTTCAGCAGGACTACCTGTAAACTATGGCTACACCTTC
CDR3 protein: CASSPSAGLPVNYGYTF

V gene: TRBV15
clone size: NA
J gene: TRBJ2-5
D gene: TRBD1
CDR3 length: 14
CDR3 DNA: TGTGCCACCAGCATCGGACAGGGAGTAGAGACCCAGTACTTC
CDR3 protein: CATSIGQGVETQYF

V gene: TRBV6-5
clone size: once
J gene: TRBJ2-2
D gene: NA
CDR3 length: 11
CDR3 DNA: TGTGCCAGCGGTCGGAGGGGGGAGCTGTTTTTT
CDR3 protein: CASGRRGELFF

V gene: TRBV5-4
clone size: NA
J gene: TRBJ2-3
D gene: NA
CDR3 length: 15
CDR3 DNA: TGTGCCAGCAGCTTGGTAGCGACTAGCACAGATACGCAGTATTTT
CDR3 protein: CASSLVATSTDTQYF

V gene: TRBV4-3
clone size: NA
J gene: TRBJ2-3
D gene: TRBD2
CDR3 length: 16
CDR3 DNA: TGCGCCAGCAGCCTGACTAGCGGAACTAGCACAGATACGCAGTATTTT
CDR3 protein: CASSLTSGTSTDTQYF

V gene: TRBV6-1
clone size: NA
J gene: TRBJ2-3
D gene: TRBD1
CDR3 length: 15
CDR3 DNA: TGTGCCAGCATGGACAGGGGGCGCGGCGAAAATACGCAGTATTTT
CDR3 protein: CASMDRGRGENTQYF

V gene: TRBV6-5
clone size: few
J gene: TRBJ2-5
D gene: TRBD1
CDR3 length: 13
CDR3 DNA: TGTGCCAGCCGAGGGACAGGGTCAGAGACCCAGTACTTC
CDR3 protein: CASRGTGSETQYF

V gene: TRBV6-1
clone size: NA
J gene: TRBJ2-3
D gene: NA
CDR3 length: 11
CDR3 DNA: TGTGCCAGCGGTGGGGGAGATACGCAGTATTTT
CDR3 protein: CASGGGDTQYF

V gene: TRBV9
clone size: NA
J gene: TRBJ2-3
D gene: TRBD2
CDR3 length: 16
CDR3 DNA: TGTGCCAGCAGCGGACTAGCGGGAGGGGGCACAGATACGCAGTATTTT
CDR3 protein: CASSGLAGGGTDTQYF

V gene: TRBV5-1
clone size: NA
J gene: TRBJ1-2
D gene: NA
CDR3 length: 12
CDR3 DNA: TGCGCCAGCAGCTTGGGAAGAGATGGCTACACCTTC
CDR3 protein: CASSLGRDGYTF

V gene: TRBV6-6
clone size: NA
J gene: TRBJ2-7
D gene: NA
CDR3 length: 15
CDR3 DNA: TGTGCCAGCAGTTATAGCGAAGGGGAGAAAGACGAGCAGTACTTC
CDR3 protein: CASSYSEGEKDEQYF

V gene: TRBV7-2
clone size: NA
J gene: TRBJ2-1
D gene: NA
CDR3 length: 12
CDR3 DNA: TGTGCCAGCAGCCCGTTACAGAGTGAGCAGTTCTTC
CDR3 protein: CASSPLQSEQFF

V gene: TRBV7-2
clone size: NA
J gene: TRBJ2-3
D gene: NA
CDR3 length: 12
CDR3 DNA: TGTGCCAGCAGCGCCCCAGGGCCAACGCAGTATTTT
CDR3 protein: CASSAPGPTQYF

V gene: TRBV27
clone size: NA
J gene: TRBJ1-4
D gene: TRBD1
CDR3 length: 14
CDR3 DNA: TGTGCCAGCACCCGGACAGGGGGACGAGAAAAACTGTTTTTT
CDR3 protein: CASTRTGGREKLFF

V gene: TRBV5-1
clone size: NA
J gene: TRBJ2-7
D gene: TRBD2
CDR3 length: 14
CDR3 DNA: TGCGCCAGCAGCTTGCCTAGCGGGAGCAACGAGCAGTACTTC
CDR3 protein: CASSLPSGSNEQYF

V gene: TRBV2
clone size: NA
J gene: TRBJ1-5
D gene: NA
CDR3 length: 13
CDR3 DNA: TGTGCCAGCAATGCAGGCCCCTATCAGCCCCAGCATTTT
CDR3 protein: CASNAGPYQPQHF

V gene: TRBV28
clone size: NA
J gene: TRBJ2-7
D gene: TRBD2
CDR3 length: 14
CDR3 DNA: TGTGCCAGCAGACGGACTAGCGGAGGGGGGGAGCAGTACTTC
CDR3 protein: CASRRTSGGGEQYF

V gene: TRBV10-3
clone size: NA
J gene: TRBJ2-3
D gene: TRBD2
CDR3 length: 18
CDR3 DNA: TGTGCCATCAGTTCTCTAGCGGGAGGGCCGACGGTCACAGATACGCAGTATTTT
CDR3 protein: CAISSLAGGPTVTDTQYF

V gene: TRBV6-1
clone size: NA
J gene: TRBJ2-3
D gene: TRBD2
CDR3 length: 17
CDR3 DNA: TGTGCCAGCAGTGAAAACGGACTAGCGGGAGGCACAGATACGCAGTATTTT
CDR3 protein: CASSENGLAGGTDTQYF

V gene: TRBV7-9
clone size: NA
J gene: TRBJ2-7
D gene: TRBD2
CDR3 length: 14
CDR3 DNA: TGTGCCAGCAGCTCCGGGACTAGCGGCCACGAGCAGTACTTC
CDR3 protein: CASSSGTSGHEQYF

V gene: TRBV5-1
clone size: NA
J gene: TRBJ2-1
D gene: NA
CDR3 length: 15
CDR3 DNA: TGCGCCAGCAGCTTGGCGCGGAGCTCCTACAATGAGCAGTTCTTC
CDR3 protein: CASSLARSSYNEQFF

V gene: TRBV27
clone size: large
J gene: TRBJ1-5
D gene: NA
CDR3 length: 15
CDR3 DNA: TGTGCCAGCAGTTTACGGGCTTATAGCAATCAGCCCCAGCATTTT
CDR3 protein: CASSLRAYSNQPQHF

V gene: TRBV6-1
clone size: NA
J gene: TRBJ1-5
D gene: NA
CDR3 length: 15
CDR3 DNA: TGTGCCAGCAGTGAGGGCCAGGGCTACAATCAGCCCCAGCATTTT
CDR3 protein: CASSEGQGYNQPQHF

V gene: TRBV6-5
clone size: NA
J gene: TRBJ2-1
D gene: TRBD1
CDR3 length: 13
CDR3 DNA: TGTGCCAGCAGCCGGGACAGGGGCAATGAGCAGTTCTTC
CDR3 protein: CASSRDRGNEQFF

V gene: TRBV4-1
clone size: NA
J gene: TRBJ1-6
D gene: NA
CDR3 length: 15
CDR3 DNA: TGCGCCAGCAGCCAGGAGAGCTCCTATAATTCACCCCTCCACTTT
CDR3 protein: CASSQESSYNSPLHF

V gene: TRBV19
clone size: once
J gene: TRBJ2-5
D gene: TRBD2
CDR3 length: 16
CDR3 DNA: TGTGCCAGTAGTATACCACCCGGGACTAATCAAGAGACCCAGTACTTC
CDR3 protein: CASSIPPGTNQETQYF

V gene: TRBV28
clone size: NA
J gene: TRBJ2-7
D gene: TRBD1
CDR3 length: 13
CDR3 DNA: TGTGCCAGCCACACAGGGGGGCCCTACGAGCAGTACTTC
CDR3 protein: CASHTGGPYEQYF

V gene: TRBV7-3
clone size: NA
J gene: TRBJ2-3
D gene: NA
CDR3 length: 15
CDR3 DNA: TGTGCCAGCAGCTTAACGCCCGGGTCAGGAGATACGCAGTATTTT
CDR3 protein: CASSLTPGSGDTQYF

V gene: TRBV10-3
clone size: NA
J gene: TRBJ2-7
D gene: NA
CDR3 length: 13
CDR3 DNA: TGTGCCACAGTGGGAGGCCAAACCTACGAGCAGTACTTC
CDR3 protein: CATVGGQTYEQYF

V gene: TRBV5-4
clone size: NA
J gene: TRBJ2-1
D gene: TRBD2
CDR3 length: 14
CDR3 DNA: TGTGCCAGCAGCTTGTTGTCCCGGGAGGGGGGGTGGTTCTTC
CDR3 protein: CASSLLSREGGWFF

V gene: TRBV7-8
clone size: once
J gene: TRBJ2-1
D gene: NA
CDR3 length: 15
CDR3 DNA: TGTGCCAGCAGCCGGAACAGGGCTTCCTACAATGAGCAGTTCTTC
CDR3 protein: CASSRNRASYNEQFF

V gene: TRBV18
clone size: NA
J gene: TRBJ1-2
D gene: TRBD1
CDR3 length: 15
CDR3 DNA: TGTGCCAGCTCACCAGATGGACAGGGGCACTATGGCTACACCTTC
CDR3 protein: CASSPDGQGHYGYTF

V gene: TRBV7-9
clone size: NA
J gene: TRBJ2-1
D gene: TRBD2
CDR3 length: 19
CDR3 DNA: TGTGCCAGCAGCTTAGAGGGGGGGCCCCTAGCGGGGTACTACAATGAGCAGTTCTTC
CDR3 protein: CASSLEGGPLAGYYNEQFF

V gene: TRBV13
clone size: NA
J gene: TRBJ2-7
D gene: TRBD2
CDR3 length: 14
CDR3 DNA: TGTGCCAGCACGTGGAGCGGGAGCTCCTACGAGCAGTACTTC
CDR3 protein: CASTWSGSSYEQYF

V gene: TRBV27
clone size: few
J gene: TRBJ2-1
D gene: NA
CDR3 length: 17
CDR3 DNA: TGTGCCAGCAGTTTGGGCGGGACAGACTACTACTACAATGAGCAGTTCTTC
CDR3 protein: CASSLGGTDYYYNEQFF

V gene: TRBV18
clone size: NA
J gene: TRBJ2-7
D gene: NA
CDR3 length: 14
CDR3 DNA: TGTGCCAGCTCACCACGGGCCAGCTCCTACGAGCAGTACTTC
CDR3 protein: CASSPRASSYEQYF